The following is a T cell receptor beta chain sequence with its context. What this receptor recognizes is not known. Qualities for individual bases were not recorded, and no much larger clone is one base off. The CDR3 regions of human TCRbeta chains were analyzed by immunosequencing. In the original analysis: TCRs in the repertoires were compared against a reference library of SARS-CoV-2-specific TCRs that had been generated with the MIRA antigen-specificity platform. Breadth was defined as the fraction of unique TCRs that were SARS-CoV-2-associated, and depth was defined as the fraction of total T cells that were SARS-CoV-2-associated. Using the MIRA data, each spike-specific TCR was assigned both to the spike region to which the TCR was reactive and to a CD4 or CD8 class. Log10-transformed breadth and depth values were compared by one-way ANOVA with Sidak's multiple comparisons tests. This is the immuneACCESS table as TCRdb keeps it, with only in-frame sequences that have V and J called. A part of the clones is gone; compared with another copy, unresolved V genes explain less than half, and the rest is unexplained. Clone size and V and J calls were adopted from that table, with D and trimming inferred from the DNA. In this sample the table shows 100,000 or so clones, around nine tenths of which occur a single time. The ten top clones hold approximately 16% of the sample.

The sample originates from a study of T cell responses to AZD1222 COVID-19 vaccine (dated by TCRdb to the early 2020s). For the wider study: AZD1222 recipients given second doses at about 4 weeks or at about 12 weeks were pooled, since spike-specific TCR depth and breadth were not found to differ between the two schedules. A total of 233 trial participants underwent TCR sequencing, of whom approximately 200 had received two doses of AZD1222 and some 25 had received two doses of the MenACWY control vaccine. Trial participants were enrolled by age into 18-55, 56-69 and 70-plus year subgroups, with about 150, 28 and 57 TCR-sequenced participants respectively.

The time point label here, explained by the study, means: baseline before first vaccination. Vaccinee samples were obtained from the UK trials COV001 and COV002, which included a single-blind randomized controlled phase 2/3 trial of AZD1222 (ChAdOx1 nCoV-19) in healthy adults. For TCRbeta chain sequencing, PBMC samples from trial participants were taken at day 0 and at day 28 after the second dose. From the cysteine up to the phenylalanine, the CDR3 has a length of 15 residues. Only the CDR3 DNA stays, 45 bases, in frame from base 1. Trimming costs V 0 bases and J 1 base, and their ends lie 9 bases apart. The germline V gene (reference sequence) supplies CDR1 GTSNPN and CDR2 SVGIG. Broader findings and caveats from the paper: Epitopes outside the regions mutated in the B.1.351 and B.1.1.7 variants were reportedly recognized by nearly half of the unique spike-specific TCRs. Because no samples from the day 14 peak response were available, repertoires could be characterized only after the peak T cell response. CD4 TCRs associated with the vaccine covered the entire spike protein, and the dominant responses were in regions 160-218 and 743-854. Participants were mostly white British, with more females than males. The authors suggested clonal diversity may have been underestimated. Conclusions about previously exposed vaccinees are limited, since just five or six AZD1222 recipients were seropositive for SARS-CoV-2 at baseline. The 56-69-year group was small, and its depth increase did not reach significance, likely because of low power. A significant rise in spike-specific TCR breadth and depth was observed after two AZD1222 doses relative to day 0 and relative to MenACWY recipients.

The receptor comes from an adult in good health. The chain couples TRBV30 to TRBJ1-4, with the D segment identity uncertain. Specimen: peripheral blood, collected on day 0 of AZD1222 vaccination. The nucleotide sequence reads as follows: TGTGCCTGGAGTGTACGTGGAGTAACTAATGAAAAACTGTTTTTT. This encodes CAWSVRGVTNEKLFF.